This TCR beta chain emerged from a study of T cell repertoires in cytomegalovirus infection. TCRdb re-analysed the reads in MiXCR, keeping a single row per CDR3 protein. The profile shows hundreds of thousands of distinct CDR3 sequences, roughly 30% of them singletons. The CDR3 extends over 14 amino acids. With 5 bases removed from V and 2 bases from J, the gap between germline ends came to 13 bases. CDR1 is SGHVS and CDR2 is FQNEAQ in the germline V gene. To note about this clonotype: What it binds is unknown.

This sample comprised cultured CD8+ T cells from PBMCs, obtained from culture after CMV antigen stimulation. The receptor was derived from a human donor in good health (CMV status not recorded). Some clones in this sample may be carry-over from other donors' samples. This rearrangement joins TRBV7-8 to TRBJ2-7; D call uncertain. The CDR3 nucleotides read TGTGCCAGCAGCCCAAGGTCCAAGACCTACGAGCAGTACTTC. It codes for CASSPRSKTYEQYF.